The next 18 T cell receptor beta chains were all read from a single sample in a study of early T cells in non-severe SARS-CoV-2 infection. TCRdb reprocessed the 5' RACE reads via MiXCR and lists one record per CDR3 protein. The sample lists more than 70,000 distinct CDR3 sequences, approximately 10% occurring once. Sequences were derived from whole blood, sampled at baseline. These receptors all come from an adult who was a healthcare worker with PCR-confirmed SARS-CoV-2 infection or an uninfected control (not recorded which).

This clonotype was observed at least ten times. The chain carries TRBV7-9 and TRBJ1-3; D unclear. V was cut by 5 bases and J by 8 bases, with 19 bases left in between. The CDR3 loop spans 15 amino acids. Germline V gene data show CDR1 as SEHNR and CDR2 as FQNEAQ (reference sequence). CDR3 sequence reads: CASSIEGFTPDTIYF. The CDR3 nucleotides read TGTGCCAGCAGCATAGAAGGCTTTACCCCCGACACCATATATTTT.

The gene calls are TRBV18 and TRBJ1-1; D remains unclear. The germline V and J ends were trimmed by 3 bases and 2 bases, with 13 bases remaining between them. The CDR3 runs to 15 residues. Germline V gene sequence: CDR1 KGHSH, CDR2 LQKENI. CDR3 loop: CASSPLPDGNTEAFF. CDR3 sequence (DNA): TGTGCCAGCTCACCGCTCCCGGACGGAAACACTGAAGCTTTCTTT.

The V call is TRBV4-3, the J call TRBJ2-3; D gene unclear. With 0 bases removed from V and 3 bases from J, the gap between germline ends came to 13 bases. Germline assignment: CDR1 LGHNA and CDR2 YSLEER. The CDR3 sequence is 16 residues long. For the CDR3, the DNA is TGCGCCAGCAGCCAAGAGTGGGCTAGTGGTACAGATACGCAGTATTTT. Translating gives CASSQEWASGTDTQYF.

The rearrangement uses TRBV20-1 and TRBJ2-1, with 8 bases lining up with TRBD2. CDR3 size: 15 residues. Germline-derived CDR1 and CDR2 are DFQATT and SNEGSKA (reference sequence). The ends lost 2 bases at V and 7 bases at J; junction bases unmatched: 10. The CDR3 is CSARPPLTSANEQFF. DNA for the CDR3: TGCAGTGCTAGACCGCCTCTGACTAGCGCGAATGAGCAGTTCTTC.

The CDR3 nucleotides are TGCAGCGTTGATTTAGTCCAGGGGACTGAAGCTTTCTTT. Encoded protein: CSVDLVQGTEAFF. This chain uses TRBV29-1 with TRBJ1-1; D is perhaps TRBD1 (6 bases). The V gene lost 3 bases and the J gene lost 5 bases, with 13 bases spanning the gap. Germline-derived CDR1 and CDR2 are SQVTM and ANQGSEA. The CDR3 is made up of 13 amino acids. The full variable domain, in which reference TRBV29-1 and TRBJ1-1 provide the parts outside the CDR3, is SAVISQKPSRDICQRGTSLTIQCQVDSQVTMMFWYRQQPGQSLTLIATANQGSEATYESGFVIDKFPISRPNLTFSTLTVSNMSPEDSSIYLCSVDLVQGTEAFFGQGTRLTVV.

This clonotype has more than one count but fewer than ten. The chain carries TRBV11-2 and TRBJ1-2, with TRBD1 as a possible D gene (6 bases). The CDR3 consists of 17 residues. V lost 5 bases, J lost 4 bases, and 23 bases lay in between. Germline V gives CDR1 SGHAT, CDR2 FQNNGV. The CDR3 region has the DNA TGTGCCAGCAGCCCCCAGAGGGGGGCAGGTGGTATCTATGGCTACACCTTC. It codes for CASSPQRGAGGIYGYTF.

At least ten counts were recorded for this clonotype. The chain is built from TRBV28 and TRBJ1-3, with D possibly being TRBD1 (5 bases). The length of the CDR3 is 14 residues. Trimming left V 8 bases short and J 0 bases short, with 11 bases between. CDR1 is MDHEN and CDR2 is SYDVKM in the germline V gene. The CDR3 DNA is TGTGCCAGCGCGGTAGGGGACTCTGGAAACACCATATATTTT. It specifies CASAVGDSGNTIYF.

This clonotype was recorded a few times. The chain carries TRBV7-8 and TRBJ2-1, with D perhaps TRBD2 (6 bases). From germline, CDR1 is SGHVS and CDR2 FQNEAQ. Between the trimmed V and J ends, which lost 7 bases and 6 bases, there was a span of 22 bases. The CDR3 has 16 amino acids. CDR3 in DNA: TGTGCCAGCACCCCGCTAGTGCGGGGAGTACGCAATGAGCAGTTCTTC. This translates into CASTPLVRGVRNEQFF.

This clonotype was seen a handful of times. The DNA of the CDR3 is TGTGCCACCAGCTCGGCAGAGGGGATGAATGAAAAACTGTTTTTT. Its translation is CATSSAEGMNEKLFF. The chain uses TRBV15 and TRBJ1-4, with TRBD1 as a possible D gene (5 bases). V lost 5 bases and J lost 5, with 15 bases in between. CDR3 size: 15 residues. The germline V gene encodes CDR1 LNHNV and CDR2 YYDKDF (reference sequence).

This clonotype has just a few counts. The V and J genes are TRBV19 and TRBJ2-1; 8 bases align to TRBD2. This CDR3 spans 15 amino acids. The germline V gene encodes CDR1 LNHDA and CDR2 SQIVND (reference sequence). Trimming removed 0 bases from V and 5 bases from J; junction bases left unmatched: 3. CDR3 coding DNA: TGTGCCAGTAGTATAGACGGGGGGGCGGACAATGAGCAGTTCTTC. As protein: CASSIDGGADNEQFF. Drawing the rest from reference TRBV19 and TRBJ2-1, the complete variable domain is DGGITQSPKYLFRKEGQNVTLSCEQNLNHDAMYWYRQDPGQGLRLIYYSQIVNDFQKGDIAEGYSVSREKKESFPLTVTSAQKNPTAFYLCASSIDGGADNEQFFGPGTRLTVL.

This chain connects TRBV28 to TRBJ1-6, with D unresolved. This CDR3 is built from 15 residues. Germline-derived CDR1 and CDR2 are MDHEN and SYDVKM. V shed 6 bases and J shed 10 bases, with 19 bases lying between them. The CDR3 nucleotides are TGTGCCAGCAGCCCATTAGGCTCTTCTATGTCACCCCTCCACTTT. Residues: CASSPLGSSMSPLHF.

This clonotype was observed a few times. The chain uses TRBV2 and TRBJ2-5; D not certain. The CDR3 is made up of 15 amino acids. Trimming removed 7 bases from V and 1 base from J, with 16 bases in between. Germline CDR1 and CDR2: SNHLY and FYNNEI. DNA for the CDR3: TGTGCCAGCACCCCCTCCCCTGCCCTCCAAGAGACCCAGTACTTC. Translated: CASTPSPALQETQYF.

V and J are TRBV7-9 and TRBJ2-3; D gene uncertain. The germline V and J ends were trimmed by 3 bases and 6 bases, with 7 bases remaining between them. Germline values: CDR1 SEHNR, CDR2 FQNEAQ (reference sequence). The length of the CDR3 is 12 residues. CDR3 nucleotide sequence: TGTGCCAGCAGCTTTATTCCGGATACGCAGTATTTT. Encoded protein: CASSFIPDTQYF.

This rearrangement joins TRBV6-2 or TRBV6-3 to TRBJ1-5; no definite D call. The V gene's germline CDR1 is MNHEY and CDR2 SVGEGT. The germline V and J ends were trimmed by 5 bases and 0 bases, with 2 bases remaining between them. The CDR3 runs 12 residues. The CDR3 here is CASSTSNQPQHF. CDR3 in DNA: TGTGCCAGCAGTACTAGCAATCAGCCCCAGCATTTT.

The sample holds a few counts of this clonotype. The CDR3 region has the DNA TGCGCCAGCAGCTTGGTCGGACTAGCGCGGGAGACCCAGTACTTC. It specifies CASSLVGLARETQYF. The genes are TRBV5-1 and TRBJ2-5; 9 bases map to TRBD2. V lost 0 bases, J lost 5 bases, and 5 bases stayed unmatched. The CDR3 has 15 residues. Germline V gene lookup returns CDR1 SGHRS and CDR2 YFSETQ. The full variable domain, rest sourced from reference TRBV5-1 and TRBJ2-5, is KAGVTQTPRYLIKTRGQQVTLSCSPISGHRSVSWYQQTPGQGLQFLFEYFSETQRNKGNFPGRFSGRQFSNSRSEMNVSTLELGDSALYLCASSLVGLARETQYFGPGTRLLVL.

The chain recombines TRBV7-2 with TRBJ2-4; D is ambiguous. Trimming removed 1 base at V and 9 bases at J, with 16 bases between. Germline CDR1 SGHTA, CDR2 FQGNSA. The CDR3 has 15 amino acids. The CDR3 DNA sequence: TGTGCCAGCAGCTTAGGCCCCCCGGCACAGTTCATTCAGTACTTC. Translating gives CASSLGPPAQFIQYF. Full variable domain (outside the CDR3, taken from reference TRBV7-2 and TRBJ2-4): GAGVSQSPSNKVTEKGKDVELRCDPISGHTALYWYRQSLGQGLEFLIYFQGNSAPDKSGLPSDRFSAERTGGSVSTLTIQRTQQEDSAVYLCASSLGPPAQFIQYFGAGTRLSVL.

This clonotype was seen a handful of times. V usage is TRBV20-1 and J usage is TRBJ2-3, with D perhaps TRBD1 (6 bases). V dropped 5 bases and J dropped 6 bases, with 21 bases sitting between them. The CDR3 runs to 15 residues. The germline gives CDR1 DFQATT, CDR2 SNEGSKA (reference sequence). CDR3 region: CSAPGVGYSSDTQYF. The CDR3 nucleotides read TGCAGTGCTCCAGGGGTGGGGTACAGTTCGGATACGCAGTATTTT.

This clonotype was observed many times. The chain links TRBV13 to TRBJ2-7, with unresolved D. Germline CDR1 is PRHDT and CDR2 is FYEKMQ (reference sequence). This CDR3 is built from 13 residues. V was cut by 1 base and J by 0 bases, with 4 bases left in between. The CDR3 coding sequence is TGTGCCAGCAGCTTAGTCGGCTCCTACGAGCAGTACTTC. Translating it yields CASSLVGSYEQYF.